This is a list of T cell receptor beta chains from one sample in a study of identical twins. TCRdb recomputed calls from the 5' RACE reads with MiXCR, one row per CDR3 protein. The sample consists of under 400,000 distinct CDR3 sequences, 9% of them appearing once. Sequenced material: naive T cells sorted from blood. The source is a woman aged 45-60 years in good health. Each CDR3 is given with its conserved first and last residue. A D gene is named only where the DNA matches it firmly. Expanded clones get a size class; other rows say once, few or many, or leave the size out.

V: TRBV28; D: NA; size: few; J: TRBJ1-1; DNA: TGTGCCAGCAGTCCCGGGGCCTTCACTGAAGCTTTCTTT; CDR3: CASSPGAFTEAFF
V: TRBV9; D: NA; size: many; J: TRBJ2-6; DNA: TGTGCCAGCAGCGTAGAGGGTGGGGCCAACGTCCTGACTTTC; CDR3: CASSVEGGANVLTF
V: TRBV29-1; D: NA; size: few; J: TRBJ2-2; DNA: TGCAGCGTTGAAGTCGGAGGGAAAAGCTGGGAGCTGTTTTTT; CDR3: CSVEVGGKSWELFF
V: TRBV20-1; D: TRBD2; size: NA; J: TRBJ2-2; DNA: TGCAGTGCTAGAGATGGGACTACGAACACCGGGGAGCTGTTTTTT; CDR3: CSARDGTTNTGELFF
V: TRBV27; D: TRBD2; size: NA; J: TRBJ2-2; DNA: TGTGCCAGCAGCTGGACATACCGGGGGGCCGGGGAGCTGTTTTTT; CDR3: CASSWTYRGAGELFF
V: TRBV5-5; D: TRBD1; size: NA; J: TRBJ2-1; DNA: TGTGCCAGCAGCGGATCCGGGACAGGGGGCTGGAGCTCCTACAATGAGCAGTTCTTC; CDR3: CASSGSGTGGWSSYNEQFF
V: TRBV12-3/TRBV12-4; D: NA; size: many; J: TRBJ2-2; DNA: TGTGCCAGCTTGAGTCCCAACACCGGGGAGCTGTTTTTT; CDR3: CASLSPNTGELFF
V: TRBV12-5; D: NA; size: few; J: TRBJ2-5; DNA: TGTGCTAGTGGTTTGGTACGTGGAGAGACCCAGTACTTC; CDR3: CASGLVRGETQYF
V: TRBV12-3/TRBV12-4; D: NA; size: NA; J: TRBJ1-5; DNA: TGTGCCAGCAGTTTACTCATCGGGGGAAGGGGCAATCAGCCCCAGCATTTT; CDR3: CASSLLIGGRGNQPQHF
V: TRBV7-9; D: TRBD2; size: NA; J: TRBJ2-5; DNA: TGTGCCAGCAGCTACCCTAGCGGGAGAGACCAAGAGACCCAGTACTTC; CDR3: CASSYPSGRDQETQYF
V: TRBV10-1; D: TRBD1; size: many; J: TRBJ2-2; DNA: TGCGCCAGCAAACAGGGGACCAACACCGGGGAGCTGTTTTTT; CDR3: CASKQGTNTGELFF
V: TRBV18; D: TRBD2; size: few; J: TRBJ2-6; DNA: TGTGCCAGCTCACTGTCAGCGGGAGCTACTGGGGCCAACGTCCTGACTTTC; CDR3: CASSLSAGATGANVLTF
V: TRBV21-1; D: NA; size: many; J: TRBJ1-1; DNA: TGTGCCAGCAGCAACTGGACAGGGGTGAACACTGAAGCTTTCTTT; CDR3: CASSNWTGVNTEAFF
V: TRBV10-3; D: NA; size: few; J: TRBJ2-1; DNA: TGTGCCATCCGAAGTGGGTCTAACTCCTACAATGAGCAGTTCTTC; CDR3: CAIRSGSNSYNEQFF
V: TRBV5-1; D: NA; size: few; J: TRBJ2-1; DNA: TGCGCCAGCAGCTTCGGGGAACGGGACTCCCAGTTCTTC; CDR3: CASSFGERDSQFF
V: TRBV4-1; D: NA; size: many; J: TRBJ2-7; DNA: TGCGCCAGCAGCCAAAGAGGAGGAGCGTACGAGCAGTACTTC; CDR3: CASSQRGGAYEQYF
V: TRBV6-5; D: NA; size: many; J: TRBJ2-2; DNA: TGTGCCAGTACAGGGTCGACCACCGGGGAGCTGTTTTTT; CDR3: CASTGSTTGELFF
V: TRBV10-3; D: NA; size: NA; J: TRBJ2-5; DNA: TGTGCCATCAGTGCGGGGAAAGAGACCCAGTACTTC; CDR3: CAISAGKETQYF
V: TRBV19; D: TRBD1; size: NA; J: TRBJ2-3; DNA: TGTGCCAGTAGTAATACAGGGGGCACAGATACGCAGTATTTT; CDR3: CASSNTGGTDTQYF
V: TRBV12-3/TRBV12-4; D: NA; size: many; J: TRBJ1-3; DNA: TGTGCCAGCAGTTTTCCAGGGGCTGGAAACACCATATATTTT; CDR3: CASSFPGAGNTIYF
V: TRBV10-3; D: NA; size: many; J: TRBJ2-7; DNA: TGTGCCATCAGTGATGGGGTGGACGAGCAGTACTTC; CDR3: CAISDGVDEQYF
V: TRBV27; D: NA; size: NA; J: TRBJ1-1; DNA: TGTGCCAGCAGTCGGATTGACAGGAACACTGAAGCTTTCTTT; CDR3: CASSRIDRNTEAFF
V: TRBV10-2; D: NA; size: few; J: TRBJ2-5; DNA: TGCGCCAGCAGTGAGTCACCCCCGCTTGGACAGCTCGCGACCCAGTACTTC; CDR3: CASSESPPLGQLATQYF
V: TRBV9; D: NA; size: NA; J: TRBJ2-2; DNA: TGTGCCAGCAGAGCCCTTTGGACCGGGGAGCTGTTTTTT; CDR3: CASRALWTGELFF
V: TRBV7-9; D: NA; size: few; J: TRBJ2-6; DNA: TGTGCCAGCAGCTTAAACGCAGGCGGGGCCAACGTCCTGACTTTC; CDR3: CASSLNAGGANVLTF
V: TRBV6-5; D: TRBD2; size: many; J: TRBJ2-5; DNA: TGTGCCAGTAGAGTGGCGGGAGCTAGGGTAGAGACCCAGTACTTC; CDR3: CASRVAGARVETQYF
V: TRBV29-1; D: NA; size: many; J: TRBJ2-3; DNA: TGCAGCGCGCCCCCGGGTTCCAACACAGATACGCAGTATTTT; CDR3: CSAPPGSNTDTQYF
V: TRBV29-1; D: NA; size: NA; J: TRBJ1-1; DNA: TGCAGCGTTTTTAGGCGGCTGAACACTGAAGCTTTCTTT; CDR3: CSVFRRLNTEAFF
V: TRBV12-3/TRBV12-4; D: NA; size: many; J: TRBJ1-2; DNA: TGTGCCAGCAGTTTACCAGGGTATGGCTACACCTTC; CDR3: CASSLPGYGYTF
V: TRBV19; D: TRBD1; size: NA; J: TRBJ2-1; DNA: TGTGCCAGTAGTATAGGGCGGGACAGGTTATACAATGAGCAGTTCTTC; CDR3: CASSIGRDRLYNEQFF
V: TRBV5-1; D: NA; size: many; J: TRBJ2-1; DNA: TGCGCCAGCAGCTCTTTAGCAGGAACCTACAATGAGCAGTTCTTC; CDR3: CASSSLAGTYNEQFF
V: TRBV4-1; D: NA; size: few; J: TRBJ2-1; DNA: TGCGCCAGCGGTCCATCCGGGACTTTCTTTGAGCAGTTCTTC; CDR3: CASGPSGTFFEQFF
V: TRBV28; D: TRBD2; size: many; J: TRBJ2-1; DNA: TGTGCCAGCTTCGGACTAGCGGGACTTCACCCCTACAATGAGCAGTTCTTC; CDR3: CASFGLAGLHPYNEQFF
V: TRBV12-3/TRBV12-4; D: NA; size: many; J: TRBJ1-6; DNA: TGTGCCAGTTCACGGGCCTTCTATAATTCACCCCTCCACTTT; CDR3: CASSRAFYNSPLHF
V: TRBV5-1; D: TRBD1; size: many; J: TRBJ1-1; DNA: TGCGCCAGCCGGACAGGGTTTACTGAAGCTTTCTTT; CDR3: CASRTGFTEAFF
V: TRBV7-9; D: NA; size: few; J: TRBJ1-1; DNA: TGTGCCAGCAGCTTGAGAGAGGGGTCTCACCCTGAAGCTTTCTTT; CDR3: CASSLREGSHPEAFF
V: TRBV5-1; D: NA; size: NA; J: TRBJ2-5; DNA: TGCGCCAGCAGCTTCTGGCGTGGAGAGACCCAGTACTTC; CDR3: CASSFWRGETQYF
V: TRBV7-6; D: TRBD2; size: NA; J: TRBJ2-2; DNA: TGTGCCAGCAGTCGAAGCGGGGGAACGAACACCGGGGAGCTGTTTTTT; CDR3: CASSRSGGTNTGELFF
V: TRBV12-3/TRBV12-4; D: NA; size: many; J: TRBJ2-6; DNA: TGTGCCAGCACCCCGACAGCTCTCTCTGGGGCCAACGTCCTGACTTTC; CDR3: CASTPTALSGANVLTF
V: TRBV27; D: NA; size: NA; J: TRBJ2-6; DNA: TGTGCCAGCAGTGACTATAACTCTGGGGCCAACGTCCTGACTTTC; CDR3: CASSDYNSGANVLTF
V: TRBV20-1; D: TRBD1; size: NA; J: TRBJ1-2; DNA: TGCAGTGCTAAAACAGGGGGCTATGGCTACACCTTC; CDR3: CSAKTGGYGYTF
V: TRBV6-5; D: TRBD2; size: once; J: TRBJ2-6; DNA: TGTGCCAGCAGTTACTGGATTAGCGGGAGCTCTGGGGCCAACGTCCTGACTTTC; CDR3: CASSYWISGSSGANVLTF
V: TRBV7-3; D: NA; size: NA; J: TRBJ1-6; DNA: TGTGCCAGCAGCTTAACGCGCGACAGAGATAATTCACCCCTCCACTTT; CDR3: CASSLTRDRDNSPLHF
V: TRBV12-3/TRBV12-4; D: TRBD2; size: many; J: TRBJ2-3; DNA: TGTGCCAGCAGTTCCTCTAGCGGATACACAGATACGCAGTATTTT; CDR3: CASSSSSGYTDTQYF
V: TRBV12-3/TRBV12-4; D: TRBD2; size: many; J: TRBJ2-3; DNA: TGTGCCAGCAGTGTCGGGCGGGAGTTAGATACGCAGTATTTT; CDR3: CASSVGRELDTQYF
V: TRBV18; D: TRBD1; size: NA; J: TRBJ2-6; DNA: TGTGCCAGCTCACCGAAAGGCGACAGGGGCAGTGGGGCCAACGTCCTGACTTTC; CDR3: CASSPKGDRGSGANVLTF
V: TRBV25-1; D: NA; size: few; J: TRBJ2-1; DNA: TGTGCCAGCAGTCCTTACGATGAGCAGTTCTTC; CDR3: CASSPYDEQFF
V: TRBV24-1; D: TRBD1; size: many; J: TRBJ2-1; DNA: TGTGCCACCAGTGATTATATGAGACAGGGGGCTGGTGAGCAGTTCTTC; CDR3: CATSDYMRQGAGEQFF
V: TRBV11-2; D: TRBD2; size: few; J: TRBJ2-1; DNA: TGTGCCAGCAGTTCTAATAGCGGGAGAGGGTCGGATGAGCAGTTCTTC; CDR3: CASSSNSGRGSDEQFF
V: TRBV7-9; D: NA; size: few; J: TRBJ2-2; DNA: TGTGCCAGAGGCACCGGGGAGCTGTTTTTT; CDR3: CARGTGELFF
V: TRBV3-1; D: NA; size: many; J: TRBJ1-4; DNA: TGTGCCAGCAGAGACGACCGAGACGAAAAACTGTTTTTT; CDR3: CASRDDRDEKLFF
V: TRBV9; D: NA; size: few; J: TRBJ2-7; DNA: TGTGCCAGCAGCGTAGAGGCTAGTACACCCCAGGGCGAGCAGTACTTC; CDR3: CASSVEASTPQGEQYF
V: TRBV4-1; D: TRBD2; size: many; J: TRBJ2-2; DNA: TGCGCCAGCAGCCAAGATAAAAGCGGGAGGGCCAACACCGGGGAGCTGTTTTTT; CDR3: CASSQDKSGRANTGELFF
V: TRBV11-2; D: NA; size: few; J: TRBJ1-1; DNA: TGTGCCAGCAGCTTAGATGGGGCGGAGGGGCGAGCTTTCTTT; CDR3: CASSLDGAEGRAFF
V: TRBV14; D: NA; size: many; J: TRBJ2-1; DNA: TGTGCCAGCAGCCAAGGAGGACCTGGCTGGTTCTTC; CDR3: CASSQGGPGWFF
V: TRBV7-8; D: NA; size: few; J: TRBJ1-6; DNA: TGTGCCAGCAGCTTAGAAGGGGGAGACTCACCCCTCCACTTT; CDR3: CASSLEGGDSPLHF
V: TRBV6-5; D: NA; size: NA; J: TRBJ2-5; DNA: TGTGCCAGCAGAGCCCAGGGGAAGGGCCAAGAGACCCAGTACTTC; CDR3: CASRAQGKGQETQYF